This T cell receptor beta chain is from a study of shared T cell receptors in the human thymus (dated by TCRdb to 2020 to 2023). Background on the whole study: The study examined how self-reactive, shared T-cell receptor alpha chains are generated in the human thymus.

The library was generated by the immunoSEQ multiplex PCR assay. This is the immuneACCESS table as TCRdb keeps it, with only in-frame sequences that have V and J called. A part of the clones is gone; compared with another copy, unresolved V genes explain less than half, and the rest is unexplained. The table for this sample lists some 700,000 clones; roughly 85% of them were counted only once. The top ten clonotypes cover about 0.011% of the sample. V is clipped by 3 bases and J by 7 bases, and the sequence between their germline boundaries is 15 bases long. CDR1 and CDR2 are read off the germline V gene as ENHRY and SYGVKD. The CDR3 numbers 14 residues from cysteine through phenylalanine. The kept DNA is CDR3 alone, 42 bases in frame from the first base. With regard to this clone: Its antigen specificity is not known. Base quality data are lacking; no much larger clone is found one base away.

Another study also made use of these data, one on human thymus T cells. The second publication reports: Immunologically healthy infants undergoing open corrective cardiac surgery for congenital heart defects in Finland were used as donors. Thymus tissue was obtained as surgical resects removed during corrective cardiac surgery. Usage of V and J gene segments appeared to be biased in both the thymic and the peripheral blood repertoires. The related research found that thymic TCR repertoires overlapped highly between unrelated individuals. The study used fewer than ten infant thymus samples plus four related peripheral blood samples to characterize TCR alpha and beta repertoires. The infant donors were roughly 7 to 250 days old, and the cohort included a handful of males and two females. Thymocytes were freed from the tissue by mechanical means and kept at -70 degrees C as pellets of 10-30 million cells. Genomic DNA was extracted from frozen cell pellets with a QIAsymphony instrument. The immunoSEQ multiplex PCR assay was used to amplify the TCRB and TCRAD loci from a standardized amount of quality-controlled genomic DNA. The V(D)J region was spanned by amplicons of a length sufficient to cover the CDR3 and to identify V and J genes. The amplicons were sequenced on an Illumina platform via the commercial immunoSEQ service. Primer bias and sequencing errors were corrected using previously described methods, and TCRAD and TCRB definitions followed the IMGT database. Analysis of the repertoires was done with immunoSEQ Analyzer 3.0 and VDJTools and included basic statistics, V/J segment usage, diversity estimates, rarefaction and pairwise overlap. Chao1, ChaoE, Efron-Thisted, Shannon and inverse Simpson indices were used to estimate diversity, which was also estimated on datasets down-sampled to the smallest sample. Repertoire overlap used strict matching of CDR3 nucleotide sequence, V gene and J gene, with Jaccard-based multidimensional scaling clustering. Thymus samples yielded on average roughly 810,000 unique TCRB clonotypes, compared with about 80,000 from blood samples.

The receptor's source is a girl in the first two years of life with a congenital heart defect. Donor details come from another sample of the same person, matched by shared clones. The specimen sequenced was thymocytes. The chain is encoded by TRBV10-3 joined to TRBJ1-1, and the D gene may be TRBD1, 5 bases matching. For the CDR3, the sequence is CAISEGDSMGEAFF. The nucleotide sequence is given as TGTGCCATCAGTGAAGGAGACAGTATGGGTGAAGCTTTCTTT.